One and the same sample provided the 19 T cell receptor beta chains below, sequenced in a study of cytomegalovirus exposure and HLA in healthy donors. The PCR employed 60 Vbeta primers together with 13 Jbeta primers. Repertoires were generated with immunoSEQ multiplex PCR, while TCRdb's copy carries only in-frame clones and drops some. The sample has roughly 100,000 clones, 77% seen once. Sequencing input: PBMCs. These receptors were collected from a woman aged 40 to 50 in good health and CMV-seropositive.

V is TRBV18 and J is TRBJ1-4, with TRBD1 matching 7 bases. The CDR3 consists of 15 residues. Germline V CDR1 and CDR2: KGHSH, LQKENI. With V trimmed by 5 bases and J by 3 bases, 6 bases remained unmatched. The CDR3 DNA sequence: TGTGCCAGCTCAGGGGACAGCGCGGCTAATGAAAAACTGTTTTTT. Protein product: CASSGDSAANEKLFF. Full variable domain (missing parts from reference TRBV18 and TRBJ1-4): NAGVMQNPRHLVRRRGQEARLRCSPMKGHSHVYWYRQLPEEGLKFMVYLQKENIIDESGMPKERFSAEFPKEGPSILRIQQVVRGDSAAYFCASSGDSAANEKLFFGSGTQLSVL.

This chain connects TRBV10-3 to TRBJ2-5; perhaps TRBD1 as D (5 bases). Per germline, CDR1 ENHRY and CDR2 SYGVKD. V was clipped by 5 bases and J by 5 bases, with 12 bases between them. CDR3 size: 13 residues. This CDR3 is CAISPGNLETQYF. DNA for the CDR3: TGTGCCATCAGTCCAGGGAATTTGGAGACCCAGTACTTC.

The chain is built from TRBV11-3 and TRBJ2-5; 10 positions agree with TRBD2. Looked up from germline, CDR1 is SGHNT and CDR2 is YENEEA. CDR3 length: 16 residues. The ends lost 3 bases at V and 3 bases at J; junction bases unmatched: 7. The CDR3 sequence: CASSFRAGGRKETQYF. The CDR3 coding sequence is TGTGCCAGCAGCTTTAGAGCGGGAGGGCGAAAAGAGACCCAGTACTTC.

V usage is TRBV7-9 and J usage is TRBJ2-4, with 9 bases matching TRBD1. The CDR3 totals 16 residues. The germline V gene has CDR1 SEHNR and CDR2 FQNEAQ (reference sequence). J lost 5 bases, V lost 2 bases, and 7 bases had no gene match. This chain's CDR3 is CASSLSDRGSQNIQYF. In nucleotides, the CDR3 is TGTGCCAGCAGCTTATCGGACAGGGGATCCCAAAACATTCAGTACTTC.

This chain connects TRBV29-1 to TRBJ1-1; 10 bases are a match to TRBD1. The CDR3 contains 13 residues. V shed 6 bases, J shed 4 bases, and the junction held 5 bases outside the gene matches. Germline CDR1 is SQVTM and CDR2 is ANQGSEA. The CDR3 coding sequence is TGCAGCGTCGGACAGGGGGGCGTCACTGAAGCTTTCTTT. Translating it yields CSVGQGGVTEAFF.

Turning to this clone: A junction boundary mismatches the germline segment, possibly from a read error. The chain is built from TRBV29-1 and TRBJ2-1; no firm D call. Germline V gene data show CDR1 as SQVTM and CDR2 as ANQGSEA. The length of the CDR3 is 13 residues. Here the CDR3 DNA reads TGCAGCGTGGCCCCTAGAATGTACAATGAGCTGTTCTTC. Translation: CSVAPRMYNELFF.

The chain has TRBV5-4 and TRBJ2-5, with 9 bases that match TRBD1. The CDR3 runs 15 residues. The J segment lost 0 bases and the V segment lost 4 bases, leaving 4 bases of the junction unmatched. The germline gives CDR1 SGHNT, CDR2 YYREEE (reference sequence). The CDR3 loop is CASSATGGNQETQYF. The CDR3 nucleotides are TGTGCCAGCAGCGCGACAGGGGGGAACCAAGAGACCCAGTACTTC.

Comments on this clone: The junction departs from the called germline gene at one end, perhaps through a read error. The chain couples TRBV5-1 to TRBJ2-1; 9 nucleotides align to TRBD2. This CDR3 contains 15 residues. CDR1 is SGHRS, CDR2 YFSETQ, per germline. The CDR3 spells CASSPTSGNYNGQFF. The CDR3 DNA reads TGCGCCAGCAGCCCGACTAGCGGAAACTACAATGGGCAGTTCTTC.

The chain uses TRBV11-2 and TRBJ2-7, with 11 bases identical to TRBD2. Trimming cost V 7 bases and J 0 bases; bases outside gene matches: 11. Germline V gene data show CDR1 as SGHAT and CDR2 as FQNNGV. CDR3 length equals 17 residues. The CDR3 sequence: CASTVLAGETSSYEQYF. The CDR3 DNA reads as TGTGCCAGCACGGTACTAGCGGGGGAGACTAGCTCCTACGAGCAGTACTTC.

The rearrangement uses TRBV28 and TRBJ2-7; 7 bases map to TRBD2. The V gene end was trimmed by 5 bases and the J gene end by 2 bases; junction bases not matched to a gene: 9. Germline V CDR1 and CDR2: MDHEN, SYDVKM. CDR3 length equals 15 residues. As DNA, the CDR3 is TGTGCCAGCAGTCCCCCCAGCGGGGTCACCTACGAGCAGTACTTC. Its translation is CASSPPSGVTYEQYF.

The V gene is TRBV4-1, the J gene TRBJ1-4, with D perhaps matching TRBD1 (5 bases). Trimming pared 1 base from V and 6 bases from J, leaving 12 bases between. This CDR3 contains 15 residues. The germline V gene has CDR1 MGHRA and CDR2 YSYEKL. The CDR3 DNA sequence: TGCGCCAGCAGCCAAGTAGTGTCGGGGGATGAAAAACTGTTTTTT. Translated, it gives CASSQVVSGDEKLFF.

This chain links TRBV5-1 with TRBJ2-7; D is possibly TRBD1 (6 bases). Trimming stripped 0 bases from V and 3 bases from J, with 10 bases between. This CDR3 comprises 14 residues. CDR1 is SGHRS, CDR2 YFSETQ, per germline. The CDR3 protein is CASSLAGTIYEQYF. The CDR3 DNA reads as TGCGCCAGCAGCTTGGCCGGGACAATCTACGAGCAGTACTTC.

The chain employs TRBV30 and TRBJ1-4, with 7 bases identical to TRBD1. Trimming took 0 bases from V and 6 from J; bases not matched to a gene: 10. In germline, CDR1 is GTSNPN, CDR2 SVGIG (reference sequence). The CDR3 runs 16 residues. CDR3 DNA sequence: TGTGCCTGGAGTGTATCCGCGACAGGGTTCGATGAAAAACTGTTTTTT. It translates to CAWSVSATGFDEKLFF.

The chain combines TRBV19 with TRBJ1-2; 7 bases fit TRBD1. V was clipped by 3 bases and J by 6 bases; unmatched bases: 10. The CDR3 extends over 15 amino acids. The germline gives CDR1 LNHDA, CDR2 SQIVND (reference sequence). CDR3: CASSISTTGIHGYTF. DNA for the CDR3: TGTGCCAGTAGTATTAGTACGACAGGGATCCATGGCTACACCTTC.

This clone was seen a handful of times. The rearrangement uses TRBV6-5 and TRBJ2-7; 8 bases are shared with TRBD1. V lost 0 bases and J lost 3; bases outside the gene matches: 1. CDR3 length equals 14 residues. The germline CDR1 and CDR2 sequences are MNHEY and SVGAGI. This chain's CDR3 is CASSYSDRVYEQYF. The CDR3 DNA is TGTGCCAGCAGTTACTCGGACAGGGTCTACGAGCAGTACTTC.

CDR3 protein: CASRQLARSSYEQYF. For the CDR3, the DNA is TGCGCCAGCAGACAACTAGCCAGGAGCTCCTACGAGCAGTACTTC. The gene calls are TRBV4-1 and TRBJ2-7, with D possibly matching TRBD2 (6 bases). Germline V gives CDR1 MGHRA, CDR2 YSYEKL. V was trimmed by 6 bases and J by 0 bases, leaving 15 bases between them. The CDR3 consists of 15 residues.

V gene TRBV4-2 combines with J gene TRBJ2-1; possible D gene TRBD1, 5 bases. Trimming removed 0 bases at V and 4 bases at J, with 13 bases between. The length of the CDR3 is 16 residues. Germline lookup yields CDR1 LGHNA and CDR2 YNFKEQ. CDR3 DNA sequence: TGTGCCAGCAGCCAAGACCGGTTAGGGGTGTACAATGAGCAGTTCTTC. Translating it yields CASSQDRLGVYNEQFF.

The rearrangement uses TRBV4-3 and TRBJ1-3; D perhaps matches TRBD1 (5 bases). Looked up from germline, CDR1 is LGHNA and CDR2 is YSLEER. V lost 0 bases to trimming and J lost 1 base, with 10 bases between them. This CDR3 has 16 amino acids. DNA for the CDR3: TGCGCCAGCAGCCAAGACAGGGAAATGTCTGGAAACACCATATATTTT. Amino acid sequence: CASSQDREMSGNTIYF.

J is TRBJ2-1 and V is TRBV11-2, with 8 nucleotides matching TRBD1. This CDR3 contains 14 residues. Germline V lookup: CDR1 SGHAT, CDR2 FQNNGV. Trimming removed 5 bases from V and 6 bases from J; junction bases left unmatched: 6. CDR3 loop: CASSPRDRINEQFF. As DNA, the CDR3 is TGTGCCAGCAGCCCCCGGGACAGGATCAATGAGCAGTTCTTC.